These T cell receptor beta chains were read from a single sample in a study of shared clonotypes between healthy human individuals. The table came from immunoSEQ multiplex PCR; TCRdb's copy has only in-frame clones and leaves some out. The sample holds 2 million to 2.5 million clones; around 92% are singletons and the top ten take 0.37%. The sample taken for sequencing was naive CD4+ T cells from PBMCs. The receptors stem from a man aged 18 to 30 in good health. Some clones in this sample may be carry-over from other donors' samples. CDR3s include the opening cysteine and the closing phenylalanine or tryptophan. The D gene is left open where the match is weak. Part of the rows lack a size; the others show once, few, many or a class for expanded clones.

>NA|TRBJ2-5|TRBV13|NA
TGTGCCAGCAGTTTCCGCAGACTCCTAATGGAGACCCAGTACTTC
CASSFRRLLMETQYF
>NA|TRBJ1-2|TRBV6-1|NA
TGTGCCAGCAGGGGCCCCGCAGGAGGTGGCTACACCTTC
CASRGPAGGGYTF
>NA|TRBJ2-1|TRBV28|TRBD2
TGTGCCAGCAGCACCCCAACTTGGACTAGCGGGAGTAGGTACAATGAGCAGTTCTTC
CASSTPTWTSGSRYNEQFF
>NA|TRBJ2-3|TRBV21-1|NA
TGTGCCAGCAGCAAAAGGGGGGATACGCAGTATTTT
CASSKRGDTQYF
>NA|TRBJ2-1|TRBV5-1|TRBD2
TGCGCCAGCAGCTTCTCTACTACGGCTAGCGGTCGTAGCTCCTACAATGAGCAGTTCTTC
CASSFSTTASGRSSYNEQFF
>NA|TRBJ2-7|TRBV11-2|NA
TGTGCCAGCAGCTTAATCCCCCCTGAGCAGTACTTC
CASSLIPPEQYF
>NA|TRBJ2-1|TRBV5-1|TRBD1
TGCGCCAGCAGCTTGGCCGAGACAGGGGCTTACAATGAGCAGTTCTTC
CASSLAETGAYNEQFF
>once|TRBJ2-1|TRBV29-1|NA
TGCAGCGTCGCAGGGTACGCCTACAATGAGCAGTTCTTC
CSVAGYAYNEQFF
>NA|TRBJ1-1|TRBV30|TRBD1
TGTGCCTGGAGTGCACAGGGGAATACTGAAGCTTTCTTT
CAWSAQGNTEAFF
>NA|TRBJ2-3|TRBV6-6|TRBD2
TGTGCCAGCAGTTCGACTAGCGGGGACACAGATACGCAGTATTTT
CASSSTSGDTDTQYF
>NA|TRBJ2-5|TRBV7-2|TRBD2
TGTGCCAGCAGACCGAGGGCGGGAGGAAGAGAGACCCAGTACTTC
CASRPRAGGRETQYF
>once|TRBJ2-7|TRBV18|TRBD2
TGTGCCAGCTCATCGGCCGGGACTAGACCCTACGAGCAGTACTTC
CASSSAGTRPYEQYF
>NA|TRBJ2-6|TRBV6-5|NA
TGTGCCAGCAGTTCCCAAGGGGCTGGGGCCAACGTCCTGACTTTC
CASSSQGAGANVLTF
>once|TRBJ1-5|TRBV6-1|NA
TGTGCCAGCAGTTTGTCGGGGCTCGGGCCCCAGCATTTT
CASSLSGLGPQHF
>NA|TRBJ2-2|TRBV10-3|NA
TGTGCCATCAGAGACCACAGGGACGCCGGGGAGCTGTTTTTT
CAIRDHRDAGELFF
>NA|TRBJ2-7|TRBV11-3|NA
TGTGCCAGCAGCTTAGGAATGTCCTCGCAGCAGTACTTC
CASSLGMSSQQYF
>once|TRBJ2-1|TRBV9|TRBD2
TGTGCCAGCAGCCCCAGACTAGCTTACGAGCAGTTCTTC
CASSPRLAYEQFF
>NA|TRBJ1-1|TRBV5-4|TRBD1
TGTGCCAGCAGCCAAGGACAGGGGGTGTACACTGAAGCTTTCTTT
CASSQGQGVYTEAFF
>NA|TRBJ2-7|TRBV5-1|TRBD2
TGCGCCAGCAGCGGGGGGACTAGCGGGCTCGAGCAGTACTTC
CASSGGTSGLEQYF
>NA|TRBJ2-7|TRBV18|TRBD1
TGTGCCAGCTCACCACCCCTCGGGACAGGGGGGACCTACGAGCAGTACTTC
CASSPPLGTGGTYEQYF
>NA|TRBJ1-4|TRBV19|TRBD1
TGTGCCAGTAGTCCCCAGGGGGTTCGGACTAATGAAAAACTGTTTTTT
CASSPQGVRTNEKLFF
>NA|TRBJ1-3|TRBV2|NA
TGTGCCAGCTTAGCAGGACCTGGCGCCATATATTTT
CASLAGPGAIYF
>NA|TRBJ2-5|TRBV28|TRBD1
TGTGCCAGCAGTTTGGGGGGGACAGGGGGCCAAGAGACCCAGTACTTC
CASSLGGTGGQETQYF
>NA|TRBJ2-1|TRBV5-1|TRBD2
TGCGCCAGCAGCTCGTTACCCACCGGGACTAGCGGGAAGAATGAGCAGTTCTTC
CASSSLPTGTSGKNEQFF
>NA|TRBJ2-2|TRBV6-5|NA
TGTGCCAGCAGTTCGTACAGGCGGACGAACACCGGGGAGCTGTTTTTT
CASSSYRRTNTGELFF
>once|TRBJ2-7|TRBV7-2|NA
TGTGCCAGCAGCTTAGTAGGGACGGGTAGCTCCTACGAGCAGTACTTC
CASSLVGTGSSYEQYF
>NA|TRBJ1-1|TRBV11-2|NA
TGTGCCAGCAGCTTAGCCGGGGTGGGAGTCGAAGCTTTCTTT
CASSLAGVGVEAFF
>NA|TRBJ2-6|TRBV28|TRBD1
TGTGCCAGCAGTAGACAGGGGGCTGGGGCCAACGTCCTGACTTTC
CASSRQGAGANVLTF
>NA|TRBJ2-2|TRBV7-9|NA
TGTGCCAGCAGCCCGGCCGGGACCGAGTGGCTGTTTTTT
CASSPAGTEWLFF
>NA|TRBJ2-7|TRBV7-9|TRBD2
TGTGCCAGCAGTTCCAGACTAGCGGGAGGGGGCGAGCAGTACTTC
CASSSRLAGGGEQYF
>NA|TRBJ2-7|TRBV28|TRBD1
TGTGCCGGATCAGGGGGCGGAACGCTCTACGAGCAGTACTTC
CAGSGGGTLYEQYF
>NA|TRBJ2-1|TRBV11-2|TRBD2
TGTGCCAGCAGCCTCGGGACTAGCGGGATTGAGCAGTTCTTC
CASSLGTSGIEQFF
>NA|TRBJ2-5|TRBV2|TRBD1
TGTGCCAGCAGTGGAGGGACAGGACAAGAGACCCAGTACTTC
CASSGGTGQETQYF
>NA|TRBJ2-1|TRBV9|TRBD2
TGTGCCAGCAGCGTAGATGGATTGGGCGGGAGTTTAAGGGCTGAGCAGTTCTTC
CASSVDGLGGSLRAEQFF
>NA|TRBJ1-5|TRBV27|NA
TGTGCCAGCAGTTTATATGGGCAGCCCCAGCATTTT
CASSLYGQPQHF
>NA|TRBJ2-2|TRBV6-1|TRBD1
TGTGCCACTCGGGACAGGGTGATCAGGGGGGAGCTGTTTTTT
CATRDRVIRGELFF
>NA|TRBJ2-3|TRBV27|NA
TGTGCCAGCAGTTTGCGGGGTGGGACAGATACGCAGTATTTT
CASSLRGGTDTQYF
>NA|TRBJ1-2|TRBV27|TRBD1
TGTGCCAGCAGGTTATCGACAGGGGCTGGAAGTGGCTACACCTTC
CASRLSTGAGSGYTF
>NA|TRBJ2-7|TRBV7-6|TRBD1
TGTGCCAGCAGTTTTTCCTTCCGGACAGGGTCCTACGAGCAGTACTTC
CASSFSFRTGSYEQYF
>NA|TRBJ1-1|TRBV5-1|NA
TGCGCCAGCAGCAACCCGGGTGTTGAAGCTTTCTTT
CASSNPGVEAFF